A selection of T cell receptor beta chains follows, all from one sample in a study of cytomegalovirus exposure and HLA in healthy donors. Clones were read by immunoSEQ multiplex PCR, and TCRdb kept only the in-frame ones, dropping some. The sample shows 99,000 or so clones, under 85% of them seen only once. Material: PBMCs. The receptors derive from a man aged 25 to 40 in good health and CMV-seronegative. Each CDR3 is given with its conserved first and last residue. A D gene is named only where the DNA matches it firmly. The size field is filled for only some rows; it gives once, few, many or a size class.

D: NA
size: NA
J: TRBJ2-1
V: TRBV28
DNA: TGTGCCAGCAGTTTTTCATCGGACAATGAGCAGTTCTTC
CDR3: CASSFSSDNEQFF

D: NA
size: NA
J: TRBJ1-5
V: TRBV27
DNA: TGTGCCAGCAGTTTAGTTGGGGGGTTGGAGCCCCAGCATTTT
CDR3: CASSLVGGLEPQHF

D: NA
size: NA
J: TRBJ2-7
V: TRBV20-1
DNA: TGCAGTGCAGACTTCGTAGACGAGCAGTACTTC
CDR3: CSADFVDEQYF

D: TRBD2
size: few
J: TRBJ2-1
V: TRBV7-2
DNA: TGTGCCAGCAGCCTAAGGACTAGCGGGGGAAATGAGCAGTTCTTC
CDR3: CASSLRTSGGNEQFF

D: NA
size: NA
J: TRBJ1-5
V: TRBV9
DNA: TGTGCCAGCAGCGCGACGGACTCCTATCAGCCCCAGCATTTT
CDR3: CASSATDSYQPQHF

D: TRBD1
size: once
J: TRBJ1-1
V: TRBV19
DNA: TGTGCCTGCACAGGGGTATATGACACTGAAGCTTTCTTT
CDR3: CACTGVYDTEAFF

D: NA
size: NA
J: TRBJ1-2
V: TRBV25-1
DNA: TGTGCCAGCTCCCTCGGGACAAACTATGGCTACACCTTC
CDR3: CASSLGTNYGYTF

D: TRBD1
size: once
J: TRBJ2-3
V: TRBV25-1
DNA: TGTGCCAGCAGTGAATCCTGGACAGGGAGAACAGATACGCAGTATTTT
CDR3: CASSESWTGRTDTQYF

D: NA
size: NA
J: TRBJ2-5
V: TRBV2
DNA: TGTGCCAGCAGTAAAGTCGGTGCAGGGGGACTGGAGACCCAGTACTTC
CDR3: CASSKVGAGGLETQYF

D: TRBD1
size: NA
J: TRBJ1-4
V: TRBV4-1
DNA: TGCGCCAGCAGCCCAGCCGGGACAGGTATTGAAAAACTGTTTTTT
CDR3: CASSPAGTGIEKLFF

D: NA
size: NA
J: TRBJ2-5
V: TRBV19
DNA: TGTGCCAGTAGTAAACAGGGGGGGTTAGAGACCCAGTACTTC
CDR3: CASSKQGGLETQYF

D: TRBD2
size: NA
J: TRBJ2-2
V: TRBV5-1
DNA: TGCGCCAGCAGCTTGGCCTTAGCGGGAGGGCTGGCCGGGGAGCTGTTTTTT
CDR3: CASSLALAGGLAGELFF

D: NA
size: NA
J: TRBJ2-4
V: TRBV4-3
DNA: TGCGCCAGCAGCCAAGATGATGGGGGACTGTGGGGCATTCAGTACTTC
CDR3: CASSQDDGGLWGIQYF

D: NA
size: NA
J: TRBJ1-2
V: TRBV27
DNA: TGTGCCAGCAGTTTATCGTCCTCAGGGTCCTGGGGCTACACCTTC
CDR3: CASSLSSSGSWGYTF

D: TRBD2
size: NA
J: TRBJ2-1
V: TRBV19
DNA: TGTGCCAGTAGTTCCAGACTAGCGGGGAGATACAATGAGCAGTTCTTC
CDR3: CASSSRLAGRYNEQFF

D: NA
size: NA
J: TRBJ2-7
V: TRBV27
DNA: TGTGCCAGCACCCTCCTAGCAGCGGGTCTGGGGGAGCAGTACTTC
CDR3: CASTLLAAGLGEQYF

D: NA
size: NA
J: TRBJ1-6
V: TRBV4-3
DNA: TGCGCCAGCAGCCAAGAGGCGGCGGGCTATAATTCACCCCTCCACTTT
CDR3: CASSQEAAGYNSPLHF

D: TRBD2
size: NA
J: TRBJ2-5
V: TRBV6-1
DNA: TGTGCCAGCAGTGAAGCGGGGGGGTCCGGGGAGACCCAGTACTTC
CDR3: CASSEAGGSGETQYF

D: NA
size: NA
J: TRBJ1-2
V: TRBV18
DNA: TGTGCCAGCTCACCCGACAGAACTAACTATGGCTACACCTTC
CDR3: CASSPDRTNYGYTF

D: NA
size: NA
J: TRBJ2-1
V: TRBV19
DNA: TGTGCCAGTAGTATAGCCTGGGGCACATACAATGAGCAGTTCTTC
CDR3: CASSIAWGTYNEQFF

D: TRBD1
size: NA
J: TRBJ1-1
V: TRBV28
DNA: TGTGCCAGCAGTTTAAGGGCGACAGGGGGTATCGCTGAAGCTTTCTTT
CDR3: CASSLRATGGIAEAFF

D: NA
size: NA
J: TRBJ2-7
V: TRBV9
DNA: TGTGCCAGCAGCGTAGAGGGCGCGGGCTTCTACGAGCAGTACTTC
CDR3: CASSVEGAGFYEQYF

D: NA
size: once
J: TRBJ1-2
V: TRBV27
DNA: TGTGCCAGCACTACCTTCGGCGGAGCGGGTTATGGCTACACCTTC
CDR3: CASTTFGGAGYGYTF

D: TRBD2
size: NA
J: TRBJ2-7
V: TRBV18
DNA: TGTGCCAGCTCACCACCGTCAGTGACTAGCGGGAGTCTCGGCCACGAGCAGTACTTC
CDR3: CASSPPSVTSGSLGHEQYF

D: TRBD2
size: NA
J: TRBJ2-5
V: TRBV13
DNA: TGTGCCAGCAGCTTGCCCCCCTGGGGCGGGGGTTACCAAGAGACCCAGTACTTC
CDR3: CASSLPPWGGGYQETQYF

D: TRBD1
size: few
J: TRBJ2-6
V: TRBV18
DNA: TGTGCCAGCTCAGAACAGGGGAGCGGGGCCAACGTCCTGACTTTC
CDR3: CASSEQGSGANVLTF

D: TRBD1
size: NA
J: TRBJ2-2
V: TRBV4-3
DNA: TGCGCCAGCAGCCAAGACTCCGGGACAGGGACGGCCGGGGAGCTGTTTTTT
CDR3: CASSQDSGTGTAGELFF

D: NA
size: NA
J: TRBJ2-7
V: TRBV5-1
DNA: TGCGCCAGCAGACGGGACTTGCTGGGGGGGCAGTACTTC
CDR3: CASRRDLLGGQYF

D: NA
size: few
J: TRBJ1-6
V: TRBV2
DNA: TGTGCCAGCAGGAGCTCCTATAATTCACCCCTCCACTTT
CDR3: CASRSSYNSPLHF

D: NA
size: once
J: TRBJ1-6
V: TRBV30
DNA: TGTGCCTGGAGTCTCACATCCCGGAGGAATTCACCCCTCCACTTT
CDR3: CAWSLTSRRNSPLHF

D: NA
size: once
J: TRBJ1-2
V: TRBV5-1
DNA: TGCGCCAGCAGTGGAGCGCCGACCGAAACAAATGGCTACACCTTC
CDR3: CASSGAPTETNGYTF

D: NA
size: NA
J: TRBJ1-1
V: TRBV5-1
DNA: TGCGCCAGCAGCTTCCGACTCAGGAACACTGAAGCTTTCTTT
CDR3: CASSFRLRNTEAFF

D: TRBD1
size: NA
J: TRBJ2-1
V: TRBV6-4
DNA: TGTGCCAGCCAACCGTGGGACAGGAGATACAATGAGCAGTTCTTC
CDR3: CASQPWDRRYNEQFF

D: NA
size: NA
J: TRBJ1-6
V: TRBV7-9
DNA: TGTGCCAGCAGCTTCGAAACAGGTGGGAATTCACCCCTCCACTTT
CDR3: CASSFETGGNSPLHF

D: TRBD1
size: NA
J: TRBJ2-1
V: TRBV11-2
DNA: TGTGCCAGCAGCTTTGGGACAGGCTCCTACAATGAGCAGTTCTTC
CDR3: CASSFGTGSYNEQFF

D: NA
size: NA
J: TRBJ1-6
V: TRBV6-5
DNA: TGTGCCAGCAGTTACGGGCAGGGTTATAATTCACCCCTCCACTTT
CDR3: CASSYGQGYNSPLHF

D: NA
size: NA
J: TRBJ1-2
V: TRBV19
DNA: TGTGCCAGTAGTATCCGACGGGACATGCCAGTTTACACCTTC
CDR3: CASSIRRDMPVYTF

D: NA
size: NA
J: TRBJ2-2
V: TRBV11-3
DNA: TGTGCCAGCAGCCCGGACAGCTTTTACACCGGGGAGCTGTTTTTT
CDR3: CASSPDSFYTGELFF

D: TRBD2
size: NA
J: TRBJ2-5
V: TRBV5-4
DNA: TGTGCCAGCAGCTGGGCAGCGGGGGGGCTGTCAGAGACCCAGTACTTC
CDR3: CASSWAAGGLSETQYF

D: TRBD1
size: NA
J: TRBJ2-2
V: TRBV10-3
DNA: TGTGCCATCAGTGGGGGACAGGGGGCGGGCACCGGGGAGCTGTTTTTT
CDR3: CAISGGQGAGTGELFF